This passage covers 10 T cell receptor beta chains from one sample sequenced in a study of CD4 T cells in relation to SARS-CoV-2 and coronaviruses. Clones were sequenced by immunoSEQ multiplex PCR, and TCRdb holds only the in-frame ones, with some missing. Of about 36,000 clones listed, 70% to 85% were seen once; the top ten hold about 20%. These receptors have no identified antigens. The sequenced sample consisted of memory CD4+ T cells from PBMCs, cultured in vitro. The source of these receptors is an adult with COVID-19.

The V gene is TRBV21-1, the J gene TRBJ2-1. TRBV21-1 is reported as a pseudogene. The CDR3 runs to 15 residues. CDR3 nucleotide sequence: TGTGCCAGCACTCCCGATCCAAGGCCCTACAATGAGCAGTTCTTC. Protein sequence: CASTPDPRPYNEQFF.

This chain connects TRBV12-3 or TRBV12-4 to TRBJ1-5, with D hard to call. CDR3 size: 13 residues. The V and J ends lost 2 bases and 4 bases respectively, with 6 bases between them. CDR3 region: CASSLIGNQPQHF. CDR3 nucleotide sequence: TGTGCCAGCAGTTTAATTGGGAATCAGCCCCAGCATTTT.

Here the CDR3 DNA reads TGTGCCTGGAAAACCAGGGGGTACACTGAAGCTTTCTTT. Translating it yields CAWKTRGYTEAFF. The chain links TRBV30 to TRBJ1-1; the match to TRBD1 covers 7 bases. Unmatched junction bases numbered 5, after V lost 4 bases and J lost 3 bases. CDR1 is GTSNPN and CDR2 is SVGIG in the germline V gene (reference sequence). The CDR3 has 13 residues.

The CDR3 protein is CASSTQGGDRISYEQYF. CDR3 bases: TGCGCCAGCAGCACGCAAGGGGGGGACAGGATCTCCTACGAGCAGTACTTC. The rearrangement joins TRBV5-1 to TRBJ2-7, with D possibly TRBD1 on 8 matching bases. The CDR3 covers 17 residues. CDR1 and CDR2 (germline): SGHRS, YFSETQ. V lost 4 bases, J lost 0 bases, and 20 bases lay in between.

The sample holds a few counts of this clone. The chain is built from TRBV7-8 and TRBJ1-5; unclear D gene. CDR3 length: 14 amino acids. Germline loops: CDR1 SGHVS, CDR2 FQNEAQ. V was shortened by 5 bases and J by 3 bases, with 11 bases between the two germline ends. The CDR3 sequence: CASSIRGTNQPQHF. In DNA form, the CDR3 reads TGTGCCAGCAGCATACGTGGTACCAATCAGCCCCAGCATTTT.

This clone was picked up a small number of times. The chain has TRBV28 and TRBJ1-5; D call uncertain. CDR1 and CDR2 from the germline V gene are MDHEN and SYDVKM. The CDR3 has 13 amino acids. Trimming pared 7 bases from V and 1 base from J, leaving 8 bases between. CDR3 sequence: CASKELSNQPQHF. As DNA, the CDR3 is TGTGCCAGCAAAGAATTGAGCAATCAGCCCCAGCATTTT.

This sequence joins TRBV14 and TRBJ1-5; D is unclear. Trimming took off 6 bases at V and 0 bases at J, with 6 bases between the two ends. Germline CDR1 and CDR2: SGHDN and FVKESK. The CDR3 totals 13 residues. CDR3 sequence reads: CASSQNSNQPQHF. The CDR3 DNA reads as TGTGCCAGCAGTCAGAATAGCAATCAGCCCCAGCATTTT.

This clone showed up just once. The V and J genes are TRBV19 and TRBJ1-2; D remains ambiguous. Germline-derived CDR1 and CDR2 are LNHDA and SQIVND (reference sequence). Trimming left V 4 bases short and J 4 bases short, with 10 bases between. This CDR3 is 13 amino acids long. As DNA, the CDR3 is TGTGCCAGTAGTAAGGCCGGGATCTATGGCTACACCTTC. It specifies CASSKAGIYGYTF.

The chain carries TRBV6-4 and TRBJ2-1, with 7 bases aligning to TRBD2. The CDR3 loop spans 14 amino acids. Trimming cost V 2 bases and J 8 bases; bases outside gene matches: 6. CDR1 and CDR2 from the germline V gene are MRHNA and SNTAGT. CDR3 DNA: TGTGCCAGCAGTGACGGCCGGGGGGACGATGAGCAGTTCTTC. This codes for CASSDGRGDDEQFF.

This clone has a single count. The gene calls are TRBV15 and TRBJ1-1, with 7 bases that match TRBD1. The CDR3 consists of 16 residues. CDR1 is LNHNV and CDR2 is YYDKDF in the germline V gene (reference sequence). V lost 0 bases to trimming and J lost 0 bases; unmatched junction nucleotides: 4. The CDR3 spells CATSRETGALNTEAFF. The CDR3 DNA reads TGTGCCACCAGCAGAGAAACAGGGGCCCTGAACACTGAAGCTTTCTTT. Supplemented by reference TRBV15 and TRBJ1-1, the full variable domain reads DAMVIQNPRYQVTQFGKPVTLSCSQTLNHNVMYWYQQKSSQAPKLLFHYYDKDFNNEADTPDNFQSRRPNTSFCFLDIRSPGLGDTAMYLCATSRETGALNTEAFFGQGTRLTVV.